These 8 T cell receptor beta chains share one sample of origin, sequenced in a study of T cell responses to AZD1222 COVID-19 vaccine. Here immunoSEQ multiplex PCR was the method, and the copy in TCRdb shows in-frame clones only, minus some. Among some 140,000 clones listed, about 88% were seen once. This sample comprised peripheral blood, obtained on day 0 of AZD1222 vaccination. The receptors come from an adult in good health.

The V gene is TRBV2, the J gene TRBJ2-5, with D maybe TRBD1 (7 bases). The CDR3 covers 12 residues. V was trimmed by 7 bases and J by 8 bases, leaving 14 bases between them. Germline V gene lookup returns CDR1 SNHLY and CDR2 FYNNEI. CDR3 bases: TGTGCCAGCAACCAGGGGGGAGCAACCCAGTACTTC. It translates to CASNQGGATQYF.

The chain combines TRBV6-5 with TRBJ1-5; D remains ambiguous. The CDR3 spans 14 residues. Germline V gene data show CDR1 as MNHEY and CDR2 as SVGAGI. V lost 0 bases and J 0 bases, leaving 3 bases between the germline ends. CDR3 sequence: CASSYSSSNQPQHF. CDR3 sequence (DNA): TGTGCCAGCAGTTACTCAAGTAGCAATCAGCCCCAGCATTTT.

The V gene is TRBV4-1, the J gene TRBJ1-3; D ambiguous. V was trimmed by 0 bases and J by 0 bases, leaving 9 bases between them. Germline V gives CDR1 MGHRA, CDR2 YSYEKL. The CDR3 extends over 16 amino acids. The CDR3 coding sequence is TGCGCCAGCAGCCAAGATCCCCTCTTCTCTGGAAACACCATATATTTT. Amino acids: CASSQDPLFSGNTIYF.

This chain joins TRBV3-1 (or the pseudogene TRBV3-2) and TRBJ1-6; 8 nucleotides line up with TRBD1. CDR1 is LGHDT, CDR2 YNNKEL, per germline (reference sequence). After removal of 6 bases from V and 8 bases from J, the junction contained 6 bases not matched to a gene. This CDR3 is built from 14 residues. The CDR3 loop is CASRQTGEDSPLHF. The CDR3 nucleotides are TGTGCCAGCAGACAGACAGGGGAGGATTCACCCCTCCACTTT.

On this clone itself: Within the sample, other DNA sequences also encode this same CDR3. The chain has TRBV3-1 (or the pseudogene TRBV3-2) and TRBJ2-7; D gene unclear. The CDR3 has 13 amino acids. Trimming removed 0 bases from V and 3 bases from J, with 6 bases in between. Germline V gives CDR1 LGHDT, CDR2 YNNKEL (reference sequence). The CDR3 here is CASSQDGSYEQYF. The CDR3 DNA follows: TGTGCCAGCAGCCAAGATGGCAGCTACGAGCAGTACTTC.

This rearrangement joins TRBV13 to TRBJ2-4, with 9 positions matching TRBD1. CDR3 size: 15 residues. With V trimmed by 4 bases and J by 1 base, 2 bases remained unmatched. Germline CDR1 reads PRHDT; CDR2 reads FYEKMQ (reference sequence). The CDR3 nucleotides are TGTGCCAGCAGCTGGGACAGGGCGGCCAAAAACATTCAGTACTTC. Translated: CASSWDRAAKNIQYF.

The chain employs TRBV7-2 and TRBJ2-7, with 9 bases identical to TRBD2. The ends lost 5 bases at V and 6 bases at J; junction bases unmatched: 20. The CDR3 covers 18 residues. CDR1 and CDR2 from the germline V gene are SGHTA and FQGNSA. Here the CDR3 reads CASSIIQYARAGGLEQYF. The CDR3 DNA sequence: TGTGCCAGCAGCATAATTCAGTACGCGAGGGCGGGGGGGCTCGAGCAGTACTTC.

The chain has TRBV2 and TRBJ2-3, with D unclear. Trimming stripped 7 bases from V and 1 base from J, with 9 bases between. Germline CDR1 reads SNHLY; CDR2 reads FYNNEI. There are 13 residues in the CDR3. The CDR3 bases are TGTGCCAGCACCGAAGCAGGCACAGATACGCAGTATTTT. Residues: CASTEAGTDTQYF.